The source of this T cell receptor beta chain is a study of T cell repertoires in cytomegalovirus infection. The study's findings and limits: Of the TCR beta families, the public ones yielded a cumulative frequency that identified carriers of CMV plus the relevant HLA.

This clonotype was detected many times. The antigen remains undetermined. TCRdb recomputed calls from the reads with MiXCR, one row per CDR3 protein. Among a few hundred thousand distinct CDR3 sequences listed, approximately 8.3% were seen once. Sequencing was performed on PBMCs. The sequence was collected from a human donor in good health (CMV status not recorded). Some clones in this sample may be carry-over from other donors' samples.

The CDR3 bases are TGTGCCAGCAGCCCTCGACCGGCGGACTATCCGATGGAGACCCAGTACTTC. Encoded protein: CASSPRPADYPMETQYF. The V gene is TRBV7-6, the J gene TRBJ2-5; D may be TRBD2 (6 bases). CDR3 length equals 17 residues. The V gene lost 5 bases and the J gene lost 5 bases, with 24 bases spanning the gap. The germline V gene has CDR1 SGHVS and CDR2 FNYEAQ.